This TCR beta chain was found in a study of tumor-infiltrating lymphocytes in primary liver carcinoma. Across the whole study: Stage T1-T3 N0M0 and a size of roughly 4 to 10 cm characterized the tumors.

Starting from approximately 0.45 ug of total RNA, TCR beta cDNA was produced with a primer in the constant region. Sequencing libraries for TCR beta derived from three nested multiplex PCR rounds that used slightly modified ARM-PCR. For approximately 9 cycles apiece, the opening two PCR rounds ran with TRBV1-TRBV30 forward primers and a C-beta reverse primer. TCRdb ran MiXCR on the multiplex PCR reads and lists one entry per CDR3 protein. The profile shows more than 100,000 distinct CDR3 sequences, roughly 70% of them singletons. Taking 20-30 mg of unsorted bulk tissue, the authors co-extracted RNA and DNA. The CDR3 runs to 17 residues. Between the trimmed V and J ends, which lost 5 bases and 3 bases, there was a span of 20 bases. With respect to this clonotype: The antigen remains unidentified.

Study observations and caveats: Tumors had a significantly higher top-250-clone fraction than blood (p = 0.039). Tumor-adjacent and tumor-blood pairs shared less of their repertoires than tumor region pairs shared.

This clonotype was sampled from a woman in her fifties or sixties with primary liver carcinoma and hepatitis B virus infection. The chain couples TRBV12-3 or TRBV12-4 to TRBJ2-1; D gene ambiguous. The sequencing sample was made of tumor-adjacent normal liver tissue. CDR3 in amino acids: CASSPRPRSMVYNEQFF. The CDR3 DNA is TGTGCCAGCAGTCCACGCCCGAGAAGTATGGTCTACAATGAGCAGTTCTTC.